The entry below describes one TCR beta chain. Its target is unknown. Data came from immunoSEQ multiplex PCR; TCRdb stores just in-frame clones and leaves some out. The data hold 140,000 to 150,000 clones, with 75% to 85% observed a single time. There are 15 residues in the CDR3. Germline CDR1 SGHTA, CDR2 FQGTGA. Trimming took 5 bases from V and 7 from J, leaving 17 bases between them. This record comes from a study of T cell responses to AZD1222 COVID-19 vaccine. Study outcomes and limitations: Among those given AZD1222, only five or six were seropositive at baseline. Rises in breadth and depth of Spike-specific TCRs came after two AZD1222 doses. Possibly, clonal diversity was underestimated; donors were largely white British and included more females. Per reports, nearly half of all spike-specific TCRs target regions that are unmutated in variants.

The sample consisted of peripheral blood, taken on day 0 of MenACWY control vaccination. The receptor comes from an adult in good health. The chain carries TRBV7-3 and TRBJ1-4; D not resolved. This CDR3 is CASSRRWTLSEKLFF. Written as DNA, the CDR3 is TGTGCCAGCAGCCGGAGGTGGACGTTAAGTGAAAAACTGTTTTTT.